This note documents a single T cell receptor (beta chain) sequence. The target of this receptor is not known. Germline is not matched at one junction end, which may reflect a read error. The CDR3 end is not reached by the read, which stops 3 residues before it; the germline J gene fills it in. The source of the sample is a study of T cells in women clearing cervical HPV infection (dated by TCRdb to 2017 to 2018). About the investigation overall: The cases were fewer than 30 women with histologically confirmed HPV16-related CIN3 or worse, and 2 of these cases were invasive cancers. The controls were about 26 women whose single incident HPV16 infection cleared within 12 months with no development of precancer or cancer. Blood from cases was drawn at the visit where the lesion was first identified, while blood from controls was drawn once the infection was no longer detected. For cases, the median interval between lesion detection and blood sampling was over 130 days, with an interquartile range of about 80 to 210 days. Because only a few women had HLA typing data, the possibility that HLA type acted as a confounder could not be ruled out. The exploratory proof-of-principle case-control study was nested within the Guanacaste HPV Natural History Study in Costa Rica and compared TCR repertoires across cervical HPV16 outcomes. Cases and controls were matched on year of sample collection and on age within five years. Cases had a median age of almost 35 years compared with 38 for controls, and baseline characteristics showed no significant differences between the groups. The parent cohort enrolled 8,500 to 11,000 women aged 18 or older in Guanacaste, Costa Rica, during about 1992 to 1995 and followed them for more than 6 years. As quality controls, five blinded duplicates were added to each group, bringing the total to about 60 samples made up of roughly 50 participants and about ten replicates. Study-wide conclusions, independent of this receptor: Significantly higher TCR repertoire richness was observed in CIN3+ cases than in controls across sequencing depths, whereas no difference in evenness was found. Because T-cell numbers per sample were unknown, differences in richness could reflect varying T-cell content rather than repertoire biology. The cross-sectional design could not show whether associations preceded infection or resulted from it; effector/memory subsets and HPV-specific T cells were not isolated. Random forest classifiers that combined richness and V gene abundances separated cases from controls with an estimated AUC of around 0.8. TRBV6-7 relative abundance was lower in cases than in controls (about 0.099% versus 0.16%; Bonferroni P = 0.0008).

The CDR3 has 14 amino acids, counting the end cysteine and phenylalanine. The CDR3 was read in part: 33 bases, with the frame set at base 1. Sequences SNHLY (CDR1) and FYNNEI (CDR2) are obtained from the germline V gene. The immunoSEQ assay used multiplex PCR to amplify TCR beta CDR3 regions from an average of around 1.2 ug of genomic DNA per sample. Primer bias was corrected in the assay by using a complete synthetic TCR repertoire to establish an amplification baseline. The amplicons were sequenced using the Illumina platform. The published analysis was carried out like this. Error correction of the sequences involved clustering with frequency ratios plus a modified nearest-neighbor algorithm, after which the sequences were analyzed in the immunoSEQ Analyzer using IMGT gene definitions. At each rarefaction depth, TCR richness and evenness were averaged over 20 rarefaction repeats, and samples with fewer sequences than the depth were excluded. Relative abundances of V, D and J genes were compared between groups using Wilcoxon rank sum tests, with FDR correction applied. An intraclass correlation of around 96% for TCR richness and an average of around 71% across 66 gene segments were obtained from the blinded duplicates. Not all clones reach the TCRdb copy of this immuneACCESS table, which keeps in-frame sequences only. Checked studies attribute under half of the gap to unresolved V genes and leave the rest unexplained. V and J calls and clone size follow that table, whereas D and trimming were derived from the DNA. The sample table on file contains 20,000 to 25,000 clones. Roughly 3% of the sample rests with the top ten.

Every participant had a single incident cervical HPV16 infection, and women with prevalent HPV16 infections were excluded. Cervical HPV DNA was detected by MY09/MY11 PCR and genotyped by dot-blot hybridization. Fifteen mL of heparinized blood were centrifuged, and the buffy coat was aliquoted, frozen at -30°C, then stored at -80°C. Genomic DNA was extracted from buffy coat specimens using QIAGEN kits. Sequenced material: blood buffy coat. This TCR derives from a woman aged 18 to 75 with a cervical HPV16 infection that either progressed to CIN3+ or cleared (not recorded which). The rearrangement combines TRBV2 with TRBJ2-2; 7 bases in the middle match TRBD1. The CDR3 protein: CASREDRADEKLFF. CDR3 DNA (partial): TGTGCCAGCAGGGAAGACAGGGCCGATGAAAAG.